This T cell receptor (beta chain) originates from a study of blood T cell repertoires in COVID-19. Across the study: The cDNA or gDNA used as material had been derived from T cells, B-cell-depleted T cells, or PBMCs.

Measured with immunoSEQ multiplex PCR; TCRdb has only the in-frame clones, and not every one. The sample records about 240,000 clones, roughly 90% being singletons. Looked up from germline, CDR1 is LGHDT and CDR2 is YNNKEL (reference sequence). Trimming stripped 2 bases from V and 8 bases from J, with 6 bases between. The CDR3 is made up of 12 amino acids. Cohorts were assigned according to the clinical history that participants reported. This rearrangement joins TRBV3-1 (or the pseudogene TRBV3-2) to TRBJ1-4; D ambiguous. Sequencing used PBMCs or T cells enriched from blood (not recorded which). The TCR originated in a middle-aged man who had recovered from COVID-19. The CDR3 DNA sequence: TGTGCCAGCAGCCAACGAGAAGAAAAACTGTTTTTT. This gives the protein CASSQREEKLFF.